The 5 T cell receptor beta chains listed next were all sequenced from one sample in a study of shared clonotypes between healthy human individuals. Sequencing was performed with immunoSEQ multiplex PCR; in TCRdb, only in-frame clones are kept and a portion is missing. This sample carries 500,000 to 650,000 clones, roughly four fifths of them seen once, and the ten largest clones take around 12%. The sample consisted of PBMCs. Receptors were obtained from a middle-aged woman in good health. Some clones in this sample may be carry-over from other donors' samples.

The rearrangement links TRBV5-8 to TRBJ1-1; D gene uncertain. The CDR3 is made up of 13 amino acids. Trimming stripped 0 bases from V and 2 bases from J, with 5 bases between. Germline values: CDR1 SGHTS, CDR2 YDEGEE. CDR3: CASSLEINTEAFF. The CDR3 nucleotides are TGTGCCAGCAGCTTGGAAATCAACACTGAAGCTTTCTTT.

As concerns this clone: A much larger clone is a single base away; this may be a read error. V usage is TRBV10-2 and J usage is TRBJ2-2; the D gene is possibly TRBD2 (5 bases). The germline CDR1 and CDR2 sequences are WSHSY and SAAADI. The CDR3 is made up of 15 amino acids. CDR3 nucleotide sequence: TGCGCCAGCAGTGATGGTCTAACGAACACCGGGGAGCTGTCTTTT. It is translated as CASSDGLTNTGELSF.

There are a few counts of this clone. Other nucleotide sequences from this sample produce the same CDR3. This sequence joins TRBV2 and TRBJ2-5, with TRBD2 matching over 15 bases. J gave up 5 bases and V 5 bases, and 6 bases lay outside the gene matches. In germline, CDR1 is SNHLY, CDR2 FYNNEI. The CDR3 consists of 16 residues. The CDR3 here is CASSPGLAGGRETQYF. CDR3 DNA: TGTGCCAGCAGTCCGGGACTAGCGGGGGGACGGGAGACCCAGTACTTC. Looking up the rest from reference TRBV2 and TRBJ2-5 gives the full variable domain: EPEVTQTPSHQVTQMGQEVILRCVPISNHLYFYWYRQILGQKVEFLVSFYNNEISEKSEIFDDQFSVERPDGSNFTLKIRSTKLEDSAMYFCASSPGLAGGRETQYFGPGTRLLVL.

The chain joins TRBV9 to TRBJ2-7; 9 positions agree with TRBD2. Germline lookup yields CDR1 SGDLS and CDR2 YYNGEE. J lost 2 bases, V lost 4 bases, and 7 bases had no gene match. The CDR3 totals 15 residues. Here the CDR3 reads CASSPGTSSTYEQYF. Written as DNA, the CDR3 is TGTGCCAGCAGCCCCGGGACTAGCAGTACCTACGAGCAGTACTTC. The full variable domain, with the rest looked up from reference TRBV9 and TRBJ2-7, is DSGVTQTPKHLITATGQRVTLRCSPRSGDLSVYWYQQSLDQGLQFLIQYYNGEERAKGNILERFSAQQFPDLHSELNLSSLELGDSALYFCASSPGTSSTYEQYFGPGTRLTVT.

Points on this clone: This clone may be a read error of a much larger clone one base away. V gene TRBV7-8 combines with J gene TRBJ1-1; D not certain. Trimming shortened V by 1 base and J by 0 bases, and 3 bases separated the two germline ends. The CDR3 has 13 amino acids. CDR1 is SGHVS, CDR2 FQNEAQ, per germline. CDR3 bases: TGTGCCAGCAGCTTAGACATGAACACTGAAGCTTTCTTT. This translates into CASSLDMNTEAFF.